The clone carrying this T cell receptor (beta chain) has a handful of counts. Authors' processing steps: Nucleated cell number was recorded as an estimate derived from reference gene primer amplification. Here immunoSEQ multiplex PCR was the method, and the copy in TCRdb shows in-frame clones only, minus some. The V and J calls and clone size come from that table; D and trimming were worked out from the DNA. The sample gives 250,000 or so clones, 88% of which show up once; over 2.5% is in the top ten. The sample comes from a study of blood T cell repertoires in COVID-19. At the level of the study: T cells, B-cell-depleted T cells, or PBMCs supplied cDNA or gDNA.

CDR1 is SGHNT, CDR2 YYREEE, per germline (reference sequence). The CDR3 extends over 15 amino acids. The V and J ends lost 2 bases and 3 bases, in that order; junction bases with no gene match: 6. V usage is TRBV5-4 and J usage is TRBJ1-2; TRBD1 agrees at 8 bases. Sequencing was carried out using PBMCs or T cells enriched from blood (not recorded which). The sequence derives from a woman aged 40 to 50 who had been exposed to COVID-19. Written as DNA, the CDR3 is TGTGCCAGCAGCTTAGGGACAGGTGGTGACTATGGCTACACCTTC. This encodes CASSLGTGGDYGYTF.